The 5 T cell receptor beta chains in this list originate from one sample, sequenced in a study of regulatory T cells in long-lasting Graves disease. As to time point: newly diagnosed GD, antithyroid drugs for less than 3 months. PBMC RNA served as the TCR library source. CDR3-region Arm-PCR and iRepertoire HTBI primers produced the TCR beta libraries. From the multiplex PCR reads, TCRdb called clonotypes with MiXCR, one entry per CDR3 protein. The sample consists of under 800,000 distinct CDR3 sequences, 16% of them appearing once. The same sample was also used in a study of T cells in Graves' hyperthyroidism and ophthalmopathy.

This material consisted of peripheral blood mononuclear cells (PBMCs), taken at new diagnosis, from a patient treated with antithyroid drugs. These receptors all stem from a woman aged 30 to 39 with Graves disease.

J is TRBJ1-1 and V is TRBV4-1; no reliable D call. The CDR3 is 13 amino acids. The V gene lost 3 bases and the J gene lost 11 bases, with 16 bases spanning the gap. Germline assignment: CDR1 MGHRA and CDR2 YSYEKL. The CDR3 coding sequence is TGCGCCAGCAGCCAGCCATGGGAGGGTTTGGCTTTCTTT. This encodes CASSQPWEGLAFF.

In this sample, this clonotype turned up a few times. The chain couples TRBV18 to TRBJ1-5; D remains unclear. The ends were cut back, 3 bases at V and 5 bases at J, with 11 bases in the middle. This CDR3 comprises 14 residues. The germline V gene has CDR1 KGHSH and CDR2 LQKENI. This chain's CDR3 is CASSPAGADQPQHF. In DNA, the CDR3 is TGTGCCAGCTCACCGGCGGGTGCGGATCAGCCCCAGCATTTT.

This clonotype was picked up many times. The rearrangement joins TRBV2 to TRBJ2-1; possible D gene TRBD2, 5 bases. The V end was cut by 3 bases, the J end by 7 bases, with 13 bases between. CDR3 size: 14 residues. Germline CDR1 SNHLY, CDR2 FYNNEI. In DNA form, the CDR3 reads TGTGCCAGCAGTGACTCGGGATCAGTAAATGAGCAGTTCTTC. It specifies CASSDSGSVNEQFF. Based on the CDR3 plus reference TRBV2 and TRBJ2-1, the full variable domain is EPEVTQTPSHQVTQMGQEVILRCVPISNHLYFYWYRQILGQKVEFLVSFYNNEISEKSEIFDDQFSVERPDGSNFTLKIRSTKLEDSAMYFCASSDSGSVNEQFFGPGTRLTVL.

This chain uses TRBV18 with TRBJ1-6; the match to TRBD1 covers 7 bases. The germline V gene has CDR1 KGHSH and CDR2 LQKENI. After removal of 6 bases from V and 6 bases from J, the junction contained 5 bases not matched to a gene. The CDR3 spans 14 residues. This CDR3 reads CASSQDRLNSPLHF. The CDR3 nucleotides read TGTGCCAGCTCCCAGGACAGGCTTAATTCACCCCTCCACTTT.

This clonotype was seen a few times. DNA for the CDR3: TGTGCCAGTAGTACGCGGCGGTTTGCTGAGCAGTTCTTC. Protein product: CASSTRRFAEQFF. The chain employs TRBV19 and TRBJ2-1; D unclear. The germline CDR1 and CDR2 sequences are LNHDA and SQIVND (reference sequence). V lost 4 bases to trimming and J lost 9 bases, with 13 bases between them. CDR3 length equals 13 residues.